These 15 T cell receptor beta chains came from one sample sequenced in a study of neoadjuvant anti-PD-1 for oral cavity cancer (dated by TCRdb to the early 2020s). To prepare the library, the immunoSEQ multiplex PCR assay was applied. Imported from immuneACCESS, the table was reduced by TCRdb to in-frame sequences with V and J called. These copies leave out some clones; in studies compared against another copy, an unresolved V gene accounts for under half, and the cause of the remainder is not known. The sample table contains roughly 46,000 clones; only one count was recorded for about three quarters of them. The ten largest clones add up to more than 4% of the sample. The sample's time point, from its label and the paper: after neoadjuvant nivolumab, at surgical resection. This specimen was PBMCs, taken after nivolumab (anti-PD-1) treatment. The receptors here all came from a person aged 40 to 85 with oral cavity squamous cell carcinoma.

The chain combines TRBV4-1 with TRBJ1-2; the D gene is possibly TRBD1 (5 bases). CDR3 length equals 15 residues. The V end lost 6 bases, the J end lost 0 bases, and 14 bases lay between the germline ends. Germline V gives CDR1 MGHRA, CDR2 YSYEKL. The DNA for the CDR3 is TGCGCCAGCAGTCCTACAGGACTTGCTAACTATGGCTACACCTTC. This encodes CASSPTGLANYGYTF.

The V call is TRBV11-2, the J call TRBJ2-1; TRBD2 aligns across 11 bases. The CDR3 runs to 15 residues. Germline V gene sequence: CDR1 SGHAT, CDR2 FQNNGV. After removal of 7 bases from V and 4 bases from J, the junction contained 6 bases not matched to a gene. The CDR3 region has the DNA TGTGCCAGCAAGCCGGGACTAGCGGATTACAATGAGCAGTTCTTC. The encoded protein is CASKPGLADYNEQFF.

J is TRBJ2-1 and V is TRBV19, with D maybe TRBD1 (6 bases). The CDR3 has 15 amino acids. From germline, CDR1 is LNHDA and CDR2 SQIVND (reference sequence). Trimming removed 9 bases from V and 0 bases from J, with 15 bases in between. The CDR3 nucleotides are TGTGCCAGCCCCGAGTTACAGGGCTCCTACAATGAGCAGTTCTTC. This translates into CASPELQGSYNEQFF.

The rearrangement uses TRBV6-1 and TRBJ2-7; D is possibly TRBD1 or TRBD2 (5 bases each). The CDR3 has 13 residues. The V end lost 1 base, the J end lost 7 bases, and 11 bases lay between the germline ends. In germline, CDR1 is MNHNS, CDR2 SASEGT. CDR3 nucleotide sequence: TGTGCCAGCAGTGAAGGGACAAGGGAGGAGCAGTACTTC. This translates into CASSEGTREEQYF.

This chain joins TRBV7-9 and TRBJ1-1; 8 bases are a match to TRBD1. Trimming removed 1 base from V and 5 bases from J; junction bases left unmatched: 3. There are 14 residues in the CDR3. From germline, CDR1 is SEHNR and CDR2 FQNEAQ (reference sequence). CDR3 in amino acids: CASSLEQGGTEAFF. In DNA, the CDR3 is TGTGCCAGCAGCTTAGAACAGGGGGGGACTGAAGCTTTCTTT.

The V gene is TRBV5-4, the J gene TRBJ1-1; 7 bases line up with TRBD1. This CDR3 region has 14 residues. The V gene end was trimmed by 6 bases and the J gene end by 4 bases; junction bases not matched to a gene: 9. The germline CDR1 and CDR2 sequences are SGHNT and YYREEE (reference sequence). As DNA, the CDR3 is TGTGCCAGCAACGGGCCGACAGGGACCACTGAAGCTTTCTTT. Translated: CASNGPTGTTEAFF. The complete variable domain, with remaining parts taken from reference TRBV5-4 and TRBJ1-1, reads ETGVTQSPTHLIKTRGQQVTLRCSSQSGHNTVSWYQQALGQGPQFIFQYYREEENGRGNFPPRFSGLQFPNYSSELNVNALELDDSALYLCASNGPTGTTEAFFGQGTRLTVV.

This sequence joins TRBV27 and TRBJ2-6, with D tentatively TRBD1 (5 bases). The CDR3 extends over 17 amino acids. Trimming took 7 bases from V and 0 from J, leaving 16 bases between them. CDR1 and CDR2 (germline): MNHEY, SMNVEV (reference sequence). Here the CDR3 reads CASTGLGHLSGANVLTF. The DNA for the CDR3 is TGTGCCAGCACTGGTTTAGGACACCTCTCTGGGGCCAACGTCCTGACTTTC.

V gene TRBV19 combines with J gene TRBJ1-1, with D perhaps TRBD1 (6 bases). CDR1 and CDR2 from the germline V gene are LNHDA and SQIVND (reference sequence). The V and J ends lost 8 bases and 5 bases respectively, with 15 bases between them. This CDR3 has 13 amino acids. CDR3 region: CASGRGFGTEAFF. CDR3 coding DNA: TGTGCCAGTGGCAGGGGATTCGGTACTGAAGCTTTCTTT.

Comments on this clone: This may stem from a read error, because a much larger clone lies one nucleotide away. The chain employs TRBV2 and TRBJ1-4; 7 nucleotides line up with TRBD1. Germline V lookup: CDR1 SNHLY, CDR2 FYNNEI. With V trimmed by 6 bases and J by 5 bases, 9 bases remained unmatched. The CDR3 has 15 residues. For the CDR3, the DNA is TGTGCCAGCAGAAGTGGACAGGAATCAAATGAAAAACTGTTTTTT. This codes for CASRSGQESNEKLFF.

V usage is TRBV6-4 and J usage is TRBJ2-2; D not resolved. CDR1 and CDR2 (germline): MRHNA, SNTAGT. Deletions cut 7 bases from V and 5 bases from J, with 17 bases between. The CDR3 runs 15 residues. CDR3 nucleotide sequence: TGTGCCAGCAAAAAAGTAAGCGAGCCGACCGGGGAGCTGTTTTTT. The encoded protein is CASKKVSEPTGELFF.

The chain employs TRBV29-1 and TRBJ2-4; D may be TRBD2 (6 bases). Trimming took 0 bases from V and 13 from J, leaving 16 bases between them. This CDR3 is built from 13 residues. Germline CDR1 is SQVTM and CDR2 is ANQGSEA. This chain's CDR3 is CSVEEAGLRAQYF. The CDR3, as DNA: TGCAGCGTTGAAGAAGCGGGCCTTAGGGCACAGTACTTC.

J is TRBJ2-1 and V is TRBV5-1; D uncertain. The CDR3 sequence is 19 residues long. The germline V gene has CDR1 SGHRS and CDR2 YFSETQ. Trimming shortened V by 4 bases and J by 0 bases, and 23 bases separated the two germline ends. CDR3 region: CASSLPRDVHLSSYNEQFF. As DNA, the CDR3 is TGCGCCAGCAGCCTACCTCGCGACGTGCACCTTAGCTCCTACAATGAGCAGTTCTTC.

The chain couples TRBV5-4 to TRBJ1-1; 8 nucleotides align to TRBD1. There are 16 residues in the CDR3. Per the germline V gene, CDR1 is SGHNT and CDR2 is YYREEE (reference sequence). The junction had 12 bases not matched to a gene; V was cut back by 4 bases and J by 4 bases. CDR3 sequence: CASSQGGQGARTEAFF. In DNA, the CDR3 is TGTGCCAGCAGCCAGGGGGGGCAGGGGGCCCGCACTGAAGCTTTCTTT.

This chain joins TRBV25-1 and TRBJ2-2; perhaps TRBD2 as D (6 bases). V was pared by 6 bases and J by 3 bases, with 14 bases between. Germline-derived CDR1 and CDR2 are MGHDK and SYGVNS. The CDR3 length is 15 residues. CDR3 nucleotides: TGTGCCAGCAGAGCAGGGATAGCGGACACCGGGGAGCTGTTTTTT. Translating gives CASRAGIADTGELFF.

The V gene is TRBV9, the J gene TRBJ2-5; 8 bases are shared with TRBD2. Germline lookup yields CDR1 SGDLS and CDR2 YYNGEE. The ends lost 3 bases at V and 5 bases at J; junction bases unmatched: 21. The CDR3 contains 19 residues. CDR3 bases: TGTGCCAGCAGCGGAAAGGCCCGAGGGGGGGCGGGAGGCGGCGAGACCCAGTACTTC. Residues: CASSGKARGGAGGGETQYF. The whole variable domain, filled in from reference TRBV9 and TRBJ2-5, reads DSGVTQTPKHLITATGQRVTLRCSPRSGDLSVYWYQQSLDQGLQFLIQYYNGEERAKGNILERFSAQQFPDLHSELNLSSLELGDSALYFCASSGKARGGAGGGETQYFGPGTRLLVL.